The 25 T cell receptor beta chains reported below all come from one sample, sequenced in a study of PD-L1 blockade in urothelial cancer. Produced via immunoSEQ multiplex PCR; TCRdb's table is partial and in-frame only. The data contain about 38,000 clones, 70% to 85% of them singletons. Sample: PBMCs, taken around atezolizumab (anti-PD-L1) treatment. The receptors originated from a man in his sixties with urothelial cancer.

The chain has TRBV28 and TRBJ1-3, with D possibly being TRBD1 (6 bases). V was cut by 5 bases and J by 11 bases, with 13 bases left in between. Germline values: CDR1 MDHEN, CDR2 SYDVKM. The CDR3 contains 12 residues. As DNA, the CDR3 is TGTGCCAGCAGTGGACAGACATTGGCCATATATTTT. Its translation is CASSGQTLAIYF.

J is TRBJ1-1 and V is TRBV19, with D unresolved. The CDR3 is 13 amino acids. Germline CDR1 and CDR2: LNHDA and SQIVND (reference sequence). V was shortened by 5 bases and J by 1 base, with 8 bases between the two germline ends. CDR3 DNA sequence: TGTGCCAGTAGTGTACTACGGAACACTGAAGCTTTCTTT. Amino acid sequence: CASSVLRNTEAFF.

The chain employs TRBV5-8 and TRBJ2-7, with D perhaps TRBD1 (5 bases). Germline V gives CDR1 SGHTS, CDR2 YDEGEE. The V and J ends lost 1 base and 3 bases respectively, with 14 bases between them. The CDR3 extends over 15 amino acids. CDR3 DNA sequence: TGTGCCAGCAGCTTGTCCCAGGGCTTAAACTACGAGCAGTACTTC. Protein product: CASSLSQGLNYEQYF.

The CDR3 reads CATTFGRGGRFPGYTF. The CDR3 DNA reads as TGTGCCACCACCTTTGGACGGGGAGGGAGGTTCCCTGGCTACACCTTC. The chain carries TRBV15 and TRBJ1-2, with D unresolved. V shed 7 bases and J shed 7 bases, with 25 bases lying between them. The CDR3 extends over 16 amino acids. The germline gives CDR1 LNHNV, CDR2 YYDKDF (reference sequence). Full variable domain (rest looked up from reference TRBV15 and TRBJ1-2): DAMVIQNPRYQVTQFGKPVTLSCSQTLNHNVMYWYQQKSSQAPKLLFHYYDKDFNNEADTPDNFQSRRPNTSFCFLDIRSPGLGDTAMYLCATTFGRGGRFPGYTFGSGTRLTVV.

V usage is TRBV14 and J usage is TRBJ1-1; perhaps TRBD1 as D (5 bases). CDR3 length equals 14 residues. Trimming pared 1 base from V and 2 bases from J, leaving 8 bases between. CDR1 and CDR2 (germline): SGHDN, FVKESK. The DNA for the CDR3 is TGTGCCAGCAGCCAAGGGGACTTTAACACTGAAGCTTTCTTT. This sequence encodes CASSQGDFNTEAFF.

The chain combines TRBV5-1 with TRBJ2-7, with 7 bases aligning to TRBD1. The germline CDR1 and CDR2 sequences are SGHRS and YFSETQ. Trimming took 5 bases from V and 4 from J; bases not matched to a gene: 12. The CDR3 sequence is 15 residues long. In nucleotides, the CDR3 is TGCGCCAGCAGTTTTAAACCGGGACAGAGTTACGAGCAGTACTTC. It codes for CASSFKPGQSYEQYF. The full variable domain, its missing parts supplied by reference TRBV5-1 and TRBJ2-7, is KAGVTQTPRYLIKTRGQQVTLSCSPISGHRSVSWYQQTPGQGLQFLFEYFSETQRNKGNFPGRFSGRQFSNSRSEMNVSTLELGDSALYLCASSFKPGQSYEQYFGPGTRLTVT.

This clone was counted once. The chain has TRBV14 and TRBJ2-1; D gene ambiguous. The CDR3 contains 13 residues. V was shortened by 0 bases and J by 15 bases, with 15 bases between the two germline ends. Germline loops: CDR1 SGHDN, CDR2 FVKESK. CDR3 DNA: TGTGCCAGCAGCCAAGATCCACAAACAGAAAGGTTCTTC. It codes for CASSQDPQTERFF.

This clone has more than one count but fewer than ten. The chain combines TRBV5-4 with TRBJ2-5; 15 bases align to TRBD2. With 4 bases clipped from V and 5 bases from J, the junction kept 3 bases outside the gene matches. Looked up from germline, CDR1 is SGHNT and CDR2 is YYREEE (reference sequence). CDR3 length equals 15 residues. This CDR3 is CASSRTSGGAETQYF. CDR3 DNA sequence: TGTGCCAGCAGCCGGACTAGCGGGGGGGCGGAGACCCAGTACTTC.

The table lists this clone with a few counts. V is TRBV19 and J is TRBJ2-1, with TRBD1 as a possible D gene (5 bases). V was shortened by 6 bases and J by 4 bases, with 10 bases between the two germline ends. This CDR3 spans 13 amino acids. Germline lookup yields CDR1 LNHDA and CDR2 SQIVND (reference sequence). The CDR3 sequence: CASSPDSYNEQFF. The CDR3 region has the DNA TGTGCCAGTAGCCCTGACAGTTACAATGAGCAGTTCTTC.

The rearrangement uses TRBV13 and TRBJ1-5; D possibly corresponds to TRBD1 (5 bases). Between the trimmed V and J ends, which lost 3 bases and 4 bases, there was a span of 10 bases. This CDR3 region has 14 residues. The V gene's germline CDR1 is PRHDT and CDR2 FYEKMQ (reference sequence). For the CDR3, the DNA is TGTGCCAGCAGCTTGGGTCAGGGTAATCAGCCCCAGCATTTT. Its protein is CASSLGQGNQPQHF.

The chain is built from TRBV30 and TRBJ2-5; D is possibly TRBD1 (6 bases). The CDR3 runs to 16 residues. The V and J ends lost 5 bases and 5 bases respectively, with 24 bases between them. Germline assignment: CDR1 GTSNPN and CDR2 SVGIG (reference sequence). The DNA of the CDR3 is TGTGCCTGGGGTTCGGACAGCGAGCCTGTCCAGGAGACCCAGTACTTC. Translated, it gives CAWGSDSEPVQETQYF.

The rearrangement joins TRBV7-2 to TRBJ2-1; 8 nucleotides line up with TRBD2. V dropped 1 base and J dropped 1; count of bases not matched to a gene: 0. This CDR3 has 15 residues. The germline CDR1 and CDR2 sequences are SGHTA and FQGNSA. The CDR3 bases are TGTGCCAGCAGCTTAGGACTAGCGTCCTACAATGAGCAGTTCTTC. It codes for CASSLGLASYNEQFF.

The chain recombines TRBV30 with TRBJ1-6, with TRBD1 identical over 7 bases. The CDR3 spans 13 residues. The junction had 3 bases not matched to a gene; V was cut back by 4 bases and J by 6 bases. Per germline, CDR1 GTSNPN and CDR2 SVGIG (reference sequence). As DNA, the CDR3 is TGTGCCTGGAAGGGGGCGAGTAATTCACCCCTCCACTTT. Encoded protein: CAWKGASNSPLHF.

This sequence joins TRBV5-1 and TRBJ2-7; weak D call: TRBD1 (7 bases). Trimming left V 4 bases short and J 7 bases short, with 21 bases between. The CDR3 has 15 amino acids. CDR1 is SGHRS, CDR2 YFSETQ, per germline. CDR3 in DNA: TGCGCCAGCAGCCCAGGACAGGATAAACGGGGGGAGCAGTACTTC. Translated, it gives CASSPGQDKRGEQYF.

In DNA, the CDR3 is TGTGCCTGTTCAGGGGACGGCTCCTACGAGCAGTACTTC. Amino acids: CACSGDGSYEQYF. This chain links TRBV30 with TRBJ2-7, with D tentatively TRBD1 (6 bases). The germline CDR1 and CDR2 sequences are GTSNPN and SVGIG (reference sequence). Trimming shortened V by 6 bases and J by 0 bases, and 12 bases separated the two germline ends. CDR3 length: 13 residues.

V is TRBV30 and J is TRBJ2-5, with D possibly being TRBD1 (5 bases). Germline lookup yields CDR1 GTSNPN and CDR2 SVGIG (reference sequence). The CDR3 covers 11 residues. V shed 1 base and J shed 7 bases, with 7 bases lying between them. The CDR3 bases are TGTGCCTGGAGTGGGGGCGGGACCCAGTACTTC. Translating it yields CAWSGGGTQYF. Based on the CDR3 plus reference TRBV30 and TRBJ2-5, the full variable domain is SQTIHQWPATLVQPVGSPLSLECTVEGTSNPNLYWYRQAAGRGLQLLFYSVGIGQISSEVPQNLSASRPQDRQFILSSKKLLLSDSGFYLCAWSGGGTQYFGPGTRLLVL.

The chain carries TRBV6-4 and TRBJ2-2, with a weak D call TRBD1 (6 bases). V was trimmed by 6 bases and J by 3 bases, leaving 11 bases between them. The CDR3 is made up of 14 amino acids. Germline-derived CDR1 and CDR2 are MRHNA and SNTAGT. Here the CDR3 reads CASSNRVDTGELFF. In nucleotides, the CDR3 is TGTGCCAGCAGCAACAGGGTCGACACCGGGGAGCTGTTTTTT.

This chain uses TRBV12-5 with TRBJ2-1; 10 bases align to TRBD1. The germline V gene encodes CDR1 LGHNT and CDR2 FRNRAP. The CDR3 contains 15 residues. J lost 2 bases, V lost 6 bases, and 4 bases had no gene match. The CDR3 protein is CASGPGTGAYNEQFF. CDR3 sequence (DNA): TGTGCTAGTGGGCCCGGGACAGGGGCCTACAATGAGCAGTTCTTC.

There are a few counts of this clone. CDR3 DNA: TGTGCCAGCAGCTTTCTGGCGGGTGGCAATGAGCAGTTCTTC. Its translation: CASSFLAGGNEQFF. V gene TRBV7-2 combines with J gene TRBJ2-1; D is possibly TRBD2 (5 bases). Trimming stripped 3 bases from V and 6 bases from J, with 12 bases between. The CDR3 covers 14 residues. Germline CDR1 reads SGHTA; CDR2 reads FQGNSA.

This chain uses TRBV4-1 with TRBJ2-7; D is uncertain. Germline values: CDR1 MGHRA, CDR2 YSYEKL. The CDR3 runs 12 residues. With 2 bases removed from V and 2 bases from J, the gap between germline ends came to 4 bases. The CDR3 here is CASSQPPYEQYF. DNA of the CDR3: TGCGCCAGCAGCCAACCTCCCTACGAGCAGTACTTC.

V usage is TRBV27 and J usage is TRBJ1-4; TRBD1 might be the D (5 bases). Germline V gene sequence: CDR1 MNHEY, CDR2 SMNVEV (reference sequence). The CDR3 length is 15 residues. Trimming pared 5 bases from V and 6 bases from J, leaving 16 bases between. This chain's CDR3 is CASSTAGTSDEKLFF. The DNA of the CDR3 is TGTGCCAGCAGTACAGCCGGGACTTCGGATGAAAAACTGTTTTTT. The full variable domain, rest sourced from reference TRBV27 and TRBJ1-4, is EAQVTQNPRYLITVTGKKLTVTCSQNMNHEYMSWYRQDPGLGLRQIYYSMNVEVTDKGDVPEGYKVSRKEKRNFPLILESPSPNQTSLYFCASSTAGTSDEKLFFGSGTQLSVL.

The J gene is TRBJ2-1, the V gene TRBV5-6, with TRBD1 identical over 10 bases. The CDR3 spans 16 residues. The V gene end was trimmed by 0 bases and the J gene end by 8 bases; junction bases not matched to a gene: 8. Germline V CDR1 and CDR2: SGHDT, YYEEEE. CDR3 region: CASSLAGTGDIDEQFF. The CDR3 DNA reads TGTGCCAGCAGCTTGGCCGGGACAGGGGATATCGATGAGCAGTTCTTC.

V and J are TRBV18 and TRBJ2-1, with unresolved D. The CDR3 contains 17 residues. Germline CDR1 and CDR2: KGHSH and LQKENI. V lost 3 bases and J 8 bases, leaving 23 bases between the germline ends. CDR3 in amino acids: CASSPVSQRFDLDEQFF. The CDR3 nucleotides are TGTGCCAGCTCACCTGTGTCCCAGAGGTTCGATTTGGATGAGCAGTTCTTC.

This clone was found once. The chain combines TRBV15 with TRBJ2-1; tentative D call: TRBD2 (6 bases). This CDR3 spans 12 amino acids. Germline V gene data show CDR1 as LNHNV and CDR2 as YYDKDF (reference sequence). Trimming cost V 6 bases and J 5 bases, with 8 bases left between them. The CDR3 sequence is CATRGLNNEQFF. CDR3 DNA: TGTGCCACCAGGGGACTTAACAATGAGCAGTTCTTC.

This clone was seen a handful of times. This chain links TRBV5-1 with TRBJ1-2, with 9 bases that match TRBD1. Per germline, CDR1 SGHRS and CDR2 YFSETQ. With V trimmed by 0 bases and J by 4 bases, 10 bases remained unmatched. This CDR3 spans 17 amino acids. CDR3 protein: CASSLEDRGWYTYGYTF. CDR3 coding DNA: TGCGCCAGCAGCTTGGAGGACAGGGGTTGGTATACCTATGGCTACACCTTC.